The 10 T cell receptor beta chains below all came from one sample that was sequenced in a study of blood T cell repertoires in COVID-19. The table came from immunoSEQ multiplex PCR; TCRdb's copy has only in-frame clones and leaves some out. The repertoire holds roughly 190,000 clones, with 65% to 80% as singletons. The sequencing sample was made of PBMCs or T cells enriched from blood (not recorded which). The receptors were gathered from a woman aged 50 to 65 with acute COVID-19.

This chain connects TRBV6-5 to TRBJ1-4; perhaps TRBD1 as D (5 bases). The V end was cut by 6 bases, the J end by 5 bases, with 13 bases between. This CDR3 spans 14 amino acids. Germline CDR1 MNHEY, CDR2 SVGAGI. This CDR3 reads CASRGTGRNEKLFF. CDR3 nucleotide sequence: TGTGCCAGCAGGGGCACAGGTAGAAATGAAAAACTGTTTTTT.

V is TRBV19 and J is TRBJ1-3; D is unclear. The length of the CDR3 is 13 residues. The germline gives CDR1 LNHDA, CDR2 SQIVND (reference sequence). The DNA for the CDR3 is TGTGCTACGGTAGAGCATCTCGGAAACACCATATATTTT. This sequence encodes CATVEHLGNTIYF.

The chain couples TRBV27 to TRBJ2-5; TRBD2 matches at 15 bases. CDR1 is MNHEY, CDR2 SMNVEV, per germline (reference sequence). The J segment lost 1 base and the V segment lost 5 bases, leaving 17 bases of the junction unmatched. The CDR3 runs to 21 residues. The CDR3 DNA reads TGTGCCAGCAGTCTCATACCTCCGGGACTAGCGGGGGGACCTTCCCAAGAGACCCAGTACTTC. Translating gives CASSLIPPGLAGGPSQETQYF.

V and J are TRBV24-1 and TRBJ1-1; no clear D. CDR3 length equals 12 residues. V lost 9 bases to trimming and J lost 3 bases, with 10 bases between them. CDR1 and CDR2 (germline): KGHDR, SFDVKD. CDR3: CATSFGDTEAFF. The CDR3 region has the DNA TGTGCCACCTCCTTCGGGGACACTGAAGCTTTCTTT.

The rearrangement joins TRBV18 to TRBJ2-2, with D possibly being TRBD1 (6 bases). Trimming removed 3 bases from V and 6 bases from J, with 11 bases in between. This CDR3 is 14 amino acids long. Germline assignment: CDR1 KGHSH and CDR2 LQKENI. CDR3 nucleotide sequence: TGTGCCAGCTCACCTAGGGGGACACCCGGGGAGCTGTTTTTT. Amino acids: CASSPRGTPGELFF.

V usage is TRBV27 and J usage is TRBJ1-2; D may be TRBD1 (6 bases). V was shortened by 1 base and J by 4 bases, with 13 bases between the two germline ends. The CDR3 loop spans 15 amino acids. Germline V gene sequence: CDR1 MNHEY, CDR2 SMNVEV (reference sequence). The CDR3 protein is CASSLLQGLPYGYTF. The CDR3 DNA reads TGTGCCAGCAGTTTATTGCAGGGGCTCCCCTATGGCTACACCTTC.

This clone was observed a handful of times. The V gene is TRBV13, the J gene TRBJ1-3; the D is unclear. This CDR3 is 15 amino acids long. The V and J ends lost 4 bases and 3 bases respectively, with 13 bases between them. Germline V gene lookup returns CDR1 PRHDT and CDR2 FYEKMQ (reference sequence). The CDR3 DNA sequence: TGTGCCAGCAGCTCCCGATCCCACAATGGAAACACCATATATTTT. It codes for CASSSRSHNGNTIYF.

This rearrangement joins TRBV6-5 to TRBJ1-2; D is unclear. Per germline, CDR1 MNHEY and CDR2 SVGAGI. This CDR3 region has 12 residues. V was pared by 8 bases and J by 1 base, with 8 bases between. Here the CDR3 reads CASGRLNYGYTF. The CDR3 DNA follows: TGTGCCAGCGGCAGGCTTAACTATGGCTACACCTTC.

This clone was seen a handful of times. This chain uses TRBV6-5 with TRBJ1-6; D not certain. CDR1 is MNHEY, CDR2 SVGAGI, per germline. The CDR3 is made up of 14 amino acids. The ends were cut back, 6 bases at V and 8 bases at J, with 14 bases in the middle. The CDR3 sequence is CASSPQSGDSPLHF. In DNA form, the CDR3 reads TGTGCCAGCAGCCCACAGTCGGGAGATTCACCCCTCCACTTT.

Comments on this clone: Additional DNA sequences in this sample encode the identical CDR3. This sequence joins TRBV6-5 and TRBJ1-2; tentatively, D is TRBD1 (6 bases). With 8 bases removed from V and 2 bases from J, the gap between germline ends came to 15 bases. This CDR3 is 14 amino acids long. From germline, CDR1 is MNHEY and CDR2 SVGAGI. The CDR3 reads CASRTGTHNYGYTF. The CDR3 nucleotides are TGTGCCAGCCGGACCGGGACACACAACTATGGCTACACCTTC.